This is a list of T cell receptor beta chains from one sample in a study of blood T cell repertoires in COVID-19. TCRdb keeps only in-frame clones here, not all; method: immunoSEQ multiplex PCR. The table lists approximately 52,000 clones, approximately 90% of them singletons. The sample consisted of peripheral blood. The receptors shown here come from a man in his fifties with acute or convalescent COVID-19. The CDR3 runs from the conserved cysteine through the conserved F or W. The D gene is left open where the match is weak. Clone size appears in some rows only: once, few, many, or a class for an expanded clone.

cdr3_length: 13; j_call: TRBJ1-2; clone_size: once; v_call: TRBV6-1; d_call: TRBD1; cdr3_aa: CASSADRAYGYTF; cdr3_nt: TGTGCCAGCAGTGCGGACAGGGCTTATGGCTACACCTTC
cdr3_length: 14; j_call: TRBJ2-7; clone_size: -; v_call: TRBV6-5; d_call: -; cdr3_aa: CASKDFLSTYEQYF; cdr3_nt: TGTGCCAGCAAGGACTTTCTCTCTACCTACGAGCAGTACTTC
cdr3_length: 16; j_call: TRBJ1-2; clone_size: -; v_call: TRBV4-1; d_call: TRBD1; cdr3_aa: CASSQGLQGDKGGYTF; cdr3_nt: TGCGCCAGCAGCCAAGGTTTACAGGGGGATAAGGGTGGCTACACCTTC
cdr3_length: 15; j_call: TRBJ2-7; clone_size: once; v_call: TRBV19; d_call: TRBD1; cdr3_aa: CASSLGGQGTYEQYF; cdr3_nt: TGTGCCAGTAGTCTGGGGGGACAGGGAACCTACGAGCAGTACTTC
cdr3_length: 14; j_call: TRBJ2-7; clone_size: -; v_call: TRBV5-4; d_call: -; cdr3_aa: CASSLTGISYEQYF; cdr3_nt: TGTGCCAGCAGCTTGACAGGGATTTCCTACGAGCAGTACTTC
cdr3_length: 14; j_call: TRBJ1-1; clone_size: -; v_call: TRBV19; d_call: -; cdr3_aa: CASSFGEMNTEAFF; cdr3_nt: TGTGCCAGTAGCTTCGGAGAGATGAACACTGAAGCTTTCTTT
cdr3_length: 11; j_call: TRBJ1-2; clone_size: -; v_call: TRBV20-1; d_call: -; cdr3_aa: CSADSNYGYTF; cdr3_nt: TGCAGTGCCGACAGCAACTATGGCTACACCTTC
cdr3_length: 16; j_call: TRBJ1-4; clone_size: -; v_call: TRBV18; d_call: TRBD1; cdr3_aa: CASSPPQTGVREKLFF; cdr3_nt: TGTGCCAGCTCACCACCCCAGACAGGGGTACGGGAAAAACTGTTTTTT
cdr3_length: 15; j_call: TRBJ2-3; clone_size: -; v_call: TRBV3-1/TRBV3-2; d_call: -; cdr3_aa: CASSARGGITDTQYF; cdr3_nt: TGTGCCAGCAGCGCAAGGGGGGGTATCACAGATACGCAGTATTTT
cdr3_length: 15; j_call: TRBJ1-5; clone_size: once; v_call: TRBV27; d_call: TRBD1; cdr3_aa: CASSFTGTGVQPQHF; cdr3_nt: TGTGCCAGCAGTTTTACCGGGACAGGGGTGCAGCCCCAGCATTTT
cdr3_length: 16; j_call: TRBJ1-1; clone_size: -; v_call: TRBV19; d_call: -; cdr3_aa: CASSIGTAGKNTEAFF; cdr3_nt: TGTGCCAGTAGTATAGGGACAGCCGGGAAGAACACTGAAGCTTTCTTT
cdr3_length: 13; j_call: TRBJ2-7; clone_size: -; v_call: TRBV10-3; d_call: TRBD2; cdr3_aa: CAISELAGYEQYF; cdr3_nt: TGTGCCATCAGTGAACTAGCGGGCTACGAGCAGTACTTC
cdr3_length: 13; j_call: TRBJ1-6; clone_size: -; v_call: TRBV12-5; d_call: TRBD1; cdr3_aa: CASGQGVDSPLHF; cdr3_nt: TGTGCTAGTGGTCAGGGGGTCGATTCACCCCTCCACTTT
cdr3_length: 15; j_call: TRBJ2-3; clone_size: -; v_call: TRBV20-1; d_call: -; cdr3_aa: CSASLWGDVPDTQYF; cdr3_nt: TGCAGTGCTAGTTTATGGGGCGACGTCCCAGATACGCAGTATTTT
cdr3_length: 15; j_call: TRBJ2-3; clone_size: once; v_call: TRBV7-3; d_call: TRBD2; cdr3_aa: CASSLSGGATDTQYF; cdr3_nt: TGTGCCAGCAGCTTGAGCGGGGGGGCCACAGATACGCAGTATTTT
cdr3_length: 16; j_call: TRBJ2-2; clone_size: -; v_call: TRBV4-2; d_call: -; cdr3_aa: CASSQEGVGGGGELFF; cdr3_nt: TGTGCCAGCAGCCAAGAAGGCGTCGGGGGTGGCGGGGAGCTGTTTTTT
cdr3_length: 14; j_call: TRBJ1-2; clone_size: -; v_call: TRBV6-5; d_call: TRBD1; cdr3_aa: CASSYRDRGYGYTF; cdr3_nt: TGTGCCAGCAGTTATCGCGACAGGGGCTATGGCTACACCTTC
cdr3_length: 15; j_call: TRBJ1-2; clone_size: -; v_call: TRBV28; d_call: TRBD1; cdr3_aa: CASRRADRADYGYTF; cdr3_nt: TGTGCCAGCAGACGCGCGGACAGGGCCGACTATGGCTACACCTTC
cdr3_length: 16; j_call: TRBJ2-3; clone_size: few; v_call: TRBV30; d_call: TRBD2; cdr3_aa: CAWSGLAGARTDTQYF; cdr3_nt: TGTGCCTGGAGTGGACTAGCGGGGGCCCGCACAGATACGCAGTATTTT
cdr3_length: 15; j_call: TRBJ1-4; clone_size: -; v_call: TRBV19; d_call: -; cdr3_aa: CASSILGASNEKLFF; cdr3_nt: TGTGCCAGTAGTATTTTGGGGGCATCTAATGAAAAACTGTTTTTT
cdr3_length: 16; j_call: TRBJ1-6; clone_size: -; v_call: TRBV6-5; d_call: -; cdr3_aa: CASSYSFSGTNSPLHF; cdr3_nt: TGTGCCAGCAGTTACTCCTTTTCCGGTACTAATTCACCCCTCCACTTT
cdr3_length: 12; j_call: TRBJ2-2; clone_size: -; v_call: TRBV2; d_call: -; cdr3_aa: CASSELAGELFF; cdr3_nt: TGTGCCAGCAGTGAACTAGCGGGGGAGCTGTTTTTT
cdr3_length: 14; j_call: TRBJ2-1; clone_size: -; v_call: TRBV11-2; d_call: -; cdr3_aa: CASSLDTGSEEQFF; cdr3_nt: TGTGCCAGCAGCTTAGATACAGGGTCTGAGGAGCAGTTCTTC
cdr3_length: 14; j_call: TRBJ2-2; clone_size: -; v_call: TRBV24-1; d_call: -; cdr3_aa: CATTPRGGTGELFF; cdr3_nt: TGTGCCACCACGCCCCGGGGAGGAACCGGGGAGCTGTTTTTT
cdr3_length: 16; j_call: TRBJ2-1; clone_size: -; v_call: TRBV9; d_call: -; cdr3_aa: CASSATLPTERNEQFF; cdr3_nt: TGTGCCAGCAGCGCAACCTTACCGACCGAGAGGAATGAGCAGTTCTTC
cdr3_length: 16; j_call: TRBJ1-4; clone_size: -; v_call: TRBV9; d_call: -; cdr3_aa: CASSVAVGDRDEKLFF; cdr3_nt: TGTGCCAGCAGCGTAGCTGTAGGGGATCGGGATGAAAAACTGTTTTTT
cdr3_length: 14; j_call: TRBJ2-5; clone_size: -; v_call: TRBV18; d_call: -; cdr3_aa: CASSPPRIQETQYF; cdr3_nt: TGTGCCAGCTCACCCCCGAGGATTCAAGAGACCCAGTACTTC
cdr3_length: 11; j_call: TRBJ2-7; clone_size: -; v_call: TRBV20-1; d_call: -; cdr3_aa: CSSRGGYEQYF; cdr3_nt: TGCAGTTCGCGGGGCGGCTACGAGCAGTACTTC
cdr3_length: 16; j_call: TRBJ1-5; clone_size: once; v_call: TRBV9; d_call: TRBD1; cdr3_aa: CASSGGDSRSNQPQHF; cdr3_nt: TGTGCCAGCAGCGGAGGGGACAGTCGGAGCAATCAGCCCCAGCATTTT
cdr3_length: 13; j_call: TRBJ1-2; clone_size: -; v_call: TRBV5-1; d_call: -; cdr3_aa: CASSLGQFYGYTF; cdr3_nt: TGCGCCAGCAGCTTGGGACAGTTCTATGGCTACACCTTC
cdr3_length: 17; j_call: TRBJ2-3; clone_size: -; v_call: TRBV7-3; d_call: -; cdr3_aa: CASSHTPTGGRTDTQYF; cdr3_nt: TGTGCCAGCAGCCACACCCCCACTGGGGGCAGAACAGATACGCAGTATTTT
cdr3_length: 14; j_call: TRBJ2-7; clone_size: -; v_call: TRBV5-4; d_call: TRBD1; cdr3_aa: CASSLYDRVHEQYF; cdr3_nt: TGTGCCAGCAGCTTATACGACAGGGTCCACGAGCAGTACTTC
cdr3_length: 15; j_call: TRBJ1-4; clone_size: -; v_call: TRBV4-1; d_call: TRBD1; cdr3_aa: CASSQSTGDFEKLFF; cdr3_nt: TGCGCCAGCAGCCAAAGTACAGGGGATTTTGAAAAACTGTTTTTT